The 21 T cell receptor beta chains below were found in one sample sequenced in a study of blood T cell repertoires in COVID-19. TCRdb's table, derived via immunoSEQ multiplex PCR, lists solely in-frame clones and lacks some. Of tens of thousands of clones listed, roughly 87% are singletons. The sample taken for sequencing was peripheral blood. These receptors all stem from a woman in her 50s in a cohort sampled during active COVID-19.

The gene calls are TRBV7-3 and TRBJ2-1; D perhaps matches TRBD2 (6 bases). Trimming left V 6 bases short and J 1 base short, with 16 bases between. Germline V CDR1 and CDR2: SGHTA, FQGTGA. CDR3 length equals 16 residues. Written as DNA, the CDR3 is TGTGCCAGCAGGTCGGGACTCCGGGAGTCCTACAATGAGCAGTTCTTC. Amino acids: CASRSGLRESYNEQFF.

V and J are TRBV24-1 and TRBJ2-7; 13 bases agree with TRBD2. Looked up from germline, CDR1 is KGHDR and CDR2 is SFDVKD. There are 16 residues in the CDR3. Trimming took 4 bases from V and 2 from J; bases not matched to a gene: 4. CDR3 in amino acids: CATSEAGTSGTYEQYF. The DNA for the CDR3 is TGTGCCACCAGTGAAGCCGGGACTAGCGGGACCTACGAGCAGTACTTC.

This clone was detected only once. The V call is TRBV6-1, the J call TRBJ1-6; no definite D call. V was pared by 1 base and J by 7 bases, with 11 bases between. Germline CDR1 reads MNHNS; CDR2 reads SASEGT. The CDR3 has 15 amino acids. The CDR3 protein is CASSEVPGSNSPLHF. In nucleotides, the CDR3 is TGTGCCAGCAGTGAAGTACCGGGGTCGAATTCACCCCTCCACTTT.

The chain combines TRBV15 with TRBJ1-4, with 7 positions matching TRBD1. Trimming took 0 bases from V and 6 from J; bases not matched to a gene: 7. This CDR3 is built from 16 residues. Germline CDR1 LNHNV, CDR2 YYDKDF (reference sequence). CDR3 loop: CATSRDSGTVHEKLFF. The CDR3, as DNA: TGTGCCACCAGCAGAGATAGTGGGACAGTGCATGAAAAACTGTTTTTT.

CDR3 DNA sequence: TGTGCCAGCAGCCATAAACCGTGGAGGGGACTACTCTCCTACAATGAGCAGTTCTTC. This translates into CASSHKPWRGLLSYNEQFF. The genes are TRBV14 and TRBJ2-1; the match to TRBD2 covers 7 bases. V lost 3 bases to trimming and J lost 0 bases; unmatched junction nucleotides: 14. This CDR3 has 19 amino acids. Germline V CDR1 and CDR2: SGHDN, FVKESK. Filled out from reference TRBV14 and TRBJ2-1, the complete variable domain reads EAGVTQFPSHSVIEKGQTVTLRCDPISGHDNLYWYRRVMGKEIKFLLHFVKESKQDESGMPNNRFLAERTGGTYSTLKVQPAELEDSGVYFCASSHKPWRGLLSYNEQFFGPGTRLTVL.

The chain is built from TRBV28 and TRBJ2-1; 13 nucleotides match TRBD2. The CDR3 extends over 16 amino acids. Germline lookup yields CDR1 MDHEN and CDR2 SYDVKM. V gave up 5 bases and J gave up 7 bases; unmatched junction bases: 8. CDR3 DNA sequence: TGTGCCAGCAGTCTCCCGGGACTAGCGGGACGGAATGAGCAGTTCTTC. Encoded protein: CASSLPGLAGRNEQFF.

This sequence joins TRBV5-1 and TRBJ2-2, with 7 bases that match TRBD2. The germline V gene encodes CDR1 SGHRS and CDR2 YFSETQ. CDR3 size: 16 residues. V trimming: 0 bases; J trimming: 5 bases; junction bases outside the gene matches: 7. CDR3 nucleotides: TGCGCCAGCAGCTTGGTCCGGGGGAGGGTGACCGGGGAGCTGTTTTTT. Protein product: CASSLVRGRVTGELFF.

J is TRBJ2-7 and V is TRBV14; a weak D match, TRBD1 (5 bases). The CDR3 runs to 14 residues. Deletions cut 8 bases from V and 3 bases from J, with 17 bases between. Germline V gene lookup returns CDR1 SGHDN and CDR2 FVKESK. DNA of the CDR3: TGTGCCAGCGCCCCGGCAGGGTATTTCTACGAGCAGTACTTC. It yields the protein CASAPAGYFYEQYF.

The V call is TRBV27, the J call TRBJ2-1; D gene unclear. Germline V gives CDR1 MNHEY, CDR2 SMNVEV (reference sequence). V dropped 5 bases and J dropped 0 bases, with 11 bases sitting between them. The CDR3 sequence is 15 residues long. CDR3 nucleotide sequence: TGTGCCAGCAGTATGGCGGCTTCCTCCTACAATGAGCAGTTCTTC. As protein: CASSMAASSYNEQFF.

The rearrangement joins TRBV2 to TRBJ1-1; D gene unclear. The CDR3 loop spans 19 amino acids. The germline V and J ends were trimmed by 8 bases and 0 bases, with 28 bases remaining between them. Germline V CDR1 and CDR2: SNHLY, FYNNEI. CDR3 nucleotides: TGTGCCAGCGGTATTAGAAGAGGCCTCCGGGTCTCCATGAACACTGAAGCTTTCTTT. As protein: CASGIRRGLRVSMNTEAFF.

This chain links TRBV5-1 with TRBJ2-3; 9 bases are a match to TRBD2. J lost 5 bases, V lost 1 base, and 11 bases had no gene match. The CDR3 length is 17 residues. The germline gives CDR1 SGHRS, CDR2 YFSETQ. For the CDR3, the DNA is TGCGCCAGCAGCTTGTGGGGGACTAGCAACCCGGGAGATACGCAGTATTTT. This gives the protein CASSLWGTSNPGDTQYF.

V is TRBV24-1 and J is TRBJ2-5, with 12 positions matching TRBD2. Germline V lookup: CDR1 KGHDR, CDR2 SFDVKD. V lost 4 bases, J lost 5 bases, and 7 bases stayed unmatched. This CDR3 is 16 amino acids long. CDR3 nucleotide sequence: TGTGCCACCAGTGACCTTGGGCTAGCGGGAGGGGAGACCCAGTACTTC. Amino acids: CATSDLGLAGGETQYF.

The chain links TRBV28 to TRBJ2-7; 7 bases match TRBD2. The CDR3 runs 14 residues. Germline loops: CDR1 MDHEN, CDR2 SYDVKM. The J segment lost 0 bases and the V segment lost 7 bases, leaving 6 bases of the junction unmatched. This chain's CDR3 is CASTTTGGSYEQYF. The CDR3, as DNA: TGTGCCAGCACTACCACGGGAGGCTCCTACGAGCAGTACTTC.

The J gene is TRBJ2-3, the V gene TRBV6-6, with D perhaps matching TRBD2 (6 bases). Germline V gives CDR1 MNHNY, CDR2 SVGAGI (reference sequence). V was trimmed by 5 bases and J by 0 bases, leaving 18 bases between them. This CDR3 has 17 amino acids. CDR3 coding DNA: TGTGCCAGCAGTCCGGGGAAGGGGACTCCGAGCACAGATACGCAGTATTTT. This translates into CASSPGKGTPSTDTQYF.

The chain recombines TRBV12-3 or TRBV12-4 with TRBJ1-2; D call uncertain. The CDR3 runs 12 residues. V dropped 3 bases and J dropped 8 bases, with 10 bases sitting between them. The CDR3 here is CASSLAEVGYTF. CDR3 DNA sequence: TGTGCCAGCAGTTTGGCAGAGGTCGGCTACACCTTC.

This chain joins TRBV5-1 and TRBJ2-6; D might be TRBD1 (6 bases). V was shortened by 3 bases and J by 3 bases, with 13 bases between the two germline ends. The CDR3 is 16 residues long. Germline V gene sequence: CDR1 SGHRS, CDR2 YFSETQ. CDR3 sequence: CASSSNTGNGANVLTF. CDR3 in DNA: TGCGCCAGCAGCTCCAATACAGGGAATGGGGCCAACGTCCTGACTTTC.

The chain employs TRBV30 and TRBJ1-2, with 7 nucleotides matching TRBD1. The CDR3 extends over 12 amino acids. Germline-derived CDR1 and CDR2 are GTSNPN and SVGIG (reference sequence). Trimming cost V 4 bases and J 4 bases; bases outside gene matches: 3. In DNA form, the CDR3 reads TGTGCCTGGATGCCAGGGGGCTATGGCTACACCTTC. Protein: CAWMPGGYGYTF.

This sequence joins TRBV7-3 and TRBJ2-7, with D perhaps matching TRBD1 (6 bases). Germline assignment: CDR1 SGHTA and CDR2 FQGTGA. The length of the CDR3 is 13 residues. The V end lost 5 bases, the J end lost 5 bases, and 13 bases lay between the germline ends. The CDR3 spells CASSLSGGHEQYF. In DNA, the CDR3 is TGTGCCAGCAGCCTAAGTGGGGGCCACGAGCAGTACTTC.

CDR3 coding DNA: TGTGCCAGCAGTCCCCATCGGAGTGCAGCTTTCTTT. Residues: CASSPHRSAAFF. The V call is TRBV27, the J call TRBJ1-1; D is unresolved. Germline-derived CDR1 and CDR2 are MNHEY and SMNVEV (reference sequence). This CDR3 contains 12 residues. V lost 5 bases and J lost 10, with 14 bases in between.

In DNA form, the CDR3 reads TGTGCCAGCAGATCCCTGCGGGCGGCCGGGGAGCTGTTTTTT. It specifies CASRSLRAAGELFF. The chain employs TRBV28 and TRBJ2-2; TRBD2 might be the D (5 bases). CDR1 and CDR2 (germline): MDHEN, SYDVKM. V was cut by 6 bases and J by 6 bases, with 14 bases left in between. The CDR3 totals 14 residues.

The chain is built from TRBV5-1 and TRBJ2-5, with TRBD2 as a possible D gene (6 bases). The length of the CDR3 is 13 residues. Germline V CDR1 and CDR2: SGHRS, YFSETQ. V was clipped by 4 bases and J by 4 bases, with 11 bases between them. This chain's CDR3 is CASSGPGRETQYF. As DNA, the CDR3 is TGCGCCAGCAGCGGGCCCGGGAGAGAGACCCAGTACTTC.